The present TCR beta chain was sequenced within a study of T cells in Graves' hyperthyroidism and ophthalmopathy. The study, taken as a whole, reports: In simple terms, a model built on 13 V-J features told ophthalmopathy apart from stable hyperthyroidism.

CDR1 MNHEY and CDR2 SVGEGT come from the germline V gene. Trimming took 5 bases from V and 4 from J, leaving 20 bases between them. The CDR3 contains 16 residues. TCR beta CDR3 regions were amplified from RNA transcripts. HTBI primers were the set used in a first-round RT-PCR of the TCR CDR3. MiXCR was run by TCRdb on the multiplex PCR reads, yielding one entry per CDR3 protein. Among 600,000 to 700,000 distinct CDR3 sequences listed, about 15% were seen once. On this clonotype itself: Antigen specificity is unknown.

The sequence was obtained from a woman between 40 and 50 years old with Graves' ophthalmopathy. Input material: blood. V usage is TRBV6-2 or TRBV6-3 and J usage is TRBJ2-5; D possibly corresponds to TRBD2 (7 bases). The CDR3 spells CASSRPGGAGIETQYF. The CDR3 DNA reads TGTGCCAGCAGTCGCCCGGGGGGCGCAGGTATAGAGACCCAGTACTTC.